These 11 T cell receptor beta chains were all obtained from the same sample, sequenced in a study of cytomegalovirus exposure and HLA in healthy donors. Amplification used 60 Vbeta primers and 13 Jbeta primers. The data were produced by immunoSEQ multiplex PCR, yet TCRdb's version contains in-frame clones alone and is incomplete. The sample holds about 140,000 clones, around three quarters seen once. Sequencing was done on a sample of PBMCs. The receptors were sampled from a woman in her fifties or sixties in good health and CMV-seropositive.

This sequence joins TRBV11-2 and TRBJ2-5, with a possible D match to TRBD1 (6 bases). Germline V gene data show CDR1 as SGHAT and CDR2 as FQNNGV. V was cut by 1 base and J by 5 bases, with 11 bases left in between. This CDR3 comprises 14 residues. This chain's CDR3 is CASSLAGTWETQYF. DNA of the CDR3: TGTGCCAGCAGCTTAGCCGGGACATGGGAGACCCAGTACTTC.

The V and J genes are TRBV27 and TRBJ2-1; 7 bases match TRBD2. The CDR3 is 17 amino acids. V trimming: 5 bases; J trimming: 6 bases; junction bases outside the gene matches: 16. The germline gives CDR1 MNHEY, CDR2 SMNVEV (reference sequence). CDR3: CASSLNLGSGRGNEQFF. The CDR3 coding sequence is TGTGCCAGCAGTCTCAACCTAGGATCAGGGAGGGGCAATGAGCAGTTCTTC.

The CDR3 DNA sequence: TGTGCCAGCAGTGAACCAAGCCTTTCGGCCCAGTACTTC. Translated: CASSEPSLSAQYF. V is TRBV25-1 and J is TRBJ2-5; D remains ambiguous. V lost 2 bases, J lost 9 bases, and 13 bases lay in between. Looked up from germline, CDR1 is MGHDK and CDR2 is SYGVNS. This CDR3 spans 13 amino acids.

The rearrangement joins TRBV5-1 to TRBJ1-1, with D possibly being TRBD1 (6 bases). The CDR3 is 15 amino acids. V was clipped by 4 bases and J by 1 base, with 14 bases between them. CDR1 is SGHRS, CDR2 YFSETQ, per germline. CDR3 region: CASSAPGTPNTEAFF. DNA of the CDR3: TGCGCCAGCAGCGCCCCCGGGACACCGAACACTGAAGCTTTCTTT.

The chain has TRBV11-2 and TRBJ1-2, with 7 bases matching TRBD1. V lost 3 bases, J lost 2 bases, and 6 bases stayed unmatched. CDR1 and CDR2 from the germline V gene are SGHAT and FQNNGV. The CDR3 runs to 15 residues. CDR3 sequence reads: CASSLEGAANYGYTF. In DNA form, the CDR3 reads TGTGCCAGCAGCTTGGAGGGGGCGGCCAACTATGGCTACACCTTC.

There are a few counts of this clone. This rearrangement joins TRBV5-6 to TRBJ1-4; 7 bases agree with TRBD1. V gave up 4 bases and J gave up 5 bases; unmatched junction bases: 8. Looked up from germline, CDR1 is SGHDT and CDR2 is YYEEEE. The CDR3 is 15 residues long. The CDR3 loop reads CASSLRTGLNEKLFF. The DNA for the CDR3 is TGTGCCAGCAGCCTGCGGACAGGTCTAAATGAAAAACTGTTTTTT.

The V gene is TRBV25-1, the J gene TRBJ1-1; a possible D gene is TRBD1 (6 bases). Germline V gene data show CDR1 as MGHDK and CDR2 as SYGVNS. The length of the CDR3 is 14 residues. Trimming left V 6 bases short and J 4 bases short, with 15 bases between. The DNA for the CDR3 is TGTGCCAGCAGCGAGCCAGGGGATGTCACTGAAGCTTTCTTT. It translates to CASSEPGDVTEAFF.

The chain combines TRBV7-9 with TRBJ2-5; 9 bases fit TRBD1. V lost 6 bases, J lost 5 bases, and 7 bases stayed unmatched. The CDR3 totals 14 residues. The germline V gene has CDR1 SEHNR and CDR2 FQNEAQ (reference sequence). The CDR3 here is CASRPTGGRETQYF. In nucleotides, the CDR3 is TGTGCCAGCAGACCCACAGGGGGCCGGGAGACCCAGTACTTC.

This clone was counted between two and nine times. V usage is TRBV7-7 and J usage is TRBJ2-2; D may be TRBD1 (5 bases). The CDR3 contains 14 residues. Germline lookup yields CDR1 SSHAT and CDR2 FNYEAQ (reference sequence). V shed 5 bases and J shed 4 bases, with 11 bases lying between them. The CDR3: CASSKDRTTGELFF. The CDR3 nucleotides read TGTGCCAGCAGCAAAGACAGAACCACCGGGGAGCTGTTTTTT.

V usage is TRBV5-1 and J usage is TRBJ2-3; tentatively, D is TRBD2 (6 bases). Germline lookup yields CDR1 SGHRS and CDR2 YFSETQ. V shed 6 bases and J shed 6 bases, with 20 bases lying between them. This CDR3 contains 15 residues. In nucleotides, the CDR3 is TGCGCCAGCACCTCGTGGACTATCTCCCCCGATACGCAGTATTTT. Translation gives CASTSWTISPDTQYF.

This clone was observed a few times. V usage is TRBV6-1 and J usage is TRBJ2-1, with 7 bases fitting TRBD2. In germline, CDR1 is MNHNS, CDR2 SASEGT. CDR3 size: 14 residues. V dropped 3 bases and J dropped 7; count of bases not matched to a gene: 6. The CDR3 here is CASSESGRLNEQFF. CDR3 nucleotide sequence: TGTGCCAGCAGTGAGTCCGGGAGGCTTAATGAGCAGTTCTTC.